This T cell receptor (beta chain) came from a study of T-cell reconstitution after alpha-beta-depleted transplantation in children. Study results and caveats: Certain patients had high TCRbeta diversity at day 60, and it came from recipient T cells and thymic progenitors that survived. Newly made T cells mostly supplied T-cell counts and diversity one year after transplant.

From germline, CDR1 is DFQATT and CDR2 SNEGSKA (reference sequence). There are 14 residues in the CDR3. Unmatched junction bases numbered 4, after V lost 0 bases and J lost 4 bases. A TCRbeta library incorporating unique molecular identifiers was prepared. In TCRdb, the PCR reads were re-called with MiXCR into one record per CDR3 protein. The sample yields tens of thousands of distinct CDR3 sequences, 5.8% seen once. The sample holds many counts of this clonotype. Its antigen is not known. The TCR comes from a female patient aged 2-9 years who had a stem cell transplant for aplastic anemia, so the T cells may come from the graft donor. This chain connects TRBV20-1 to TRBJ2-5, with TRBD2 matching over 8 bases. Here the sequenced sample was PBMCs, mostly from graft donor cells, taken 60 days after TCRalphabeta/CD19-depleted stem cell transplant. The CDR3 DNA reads TGCAGTGCTAGAGATAGGCTAGCGGGAGAGACCCAGTACTTC. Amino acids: CSARDRLAGETQYF.